Listed below are T cell receptor beta chains from one sample, sequenced in a study of cytomegalovirus exposure and HLA in healthy donors. Here immunoSEQ multiplex PCR was the method, and the copy in TCRdb shows in-frame clones only, minus some. This table has some 110,000 clones, 79% appearing once. Sequenced material: PBMCs. These receptor sequences come from a man aged 30-40 years in good health and CMV-seropositive. Each CDR3 is given with its conserved first and last residue. A D gene is named only where the DNA matches it firmly. Clone size is shown for a subset of rows, as once, few, many or a class of expanded clone.

TRBJ2-7 | TRBV9 | few | TRBD2 | CASSAGTSGTYEQYF | TGTGCCAGCAGCGCCGGGACTAGCGGAACCTACGAGCAGTACTTC
TRBJ2-5 | TRBV27 | once | NA | CASSWAGAPETQYF | TGTGCCAGTTCTTGGGCAGGGGCTCCGGAGACCCAGTACTTC
TRBJ2-1 | TRBV7-9 | NA | TRBD2 | CASSWGLAGGPKQFF | TGTGCCAGCAGCTGGGGACTAGCGGGAGGGCCAAAGCAGTTCTTC
TRBJ2-7 | TRBV7-9 | once | TRBD1 | CSSSLGRTGEWYEQYF | TGTTCCAGCAGCTTAGGGAGGACAGGGGAGTGGTACGAGCAGTACTTC
TRBJ2-7 | TRBV27 | few | TRBD1 | CASSLSLRDRDEQYF | TGTGCCAGCAGTTTATCGTTGCGGGACAGGGACGAGCAGTACTTC
TRBJ2-2 | TRBV5-6 | NA | NA | CASSFVVRFANTGELFF | TGTGCCAGCAGCTTTGTGGTGCGGTTCGCGAACACCGGGGAGCTGTTTTTT
TRBJ2-5 | TRBV9 | NA | TRBD2 | CASSVVPSGGPETQYF | TGTGCCAGCAGCGTAGTCCCTAGCGGGGGGCCAGAGACCCAGTACTTC
TRBJ2-6 | TRBV4-1 | once | TRBD1 | CASSPPGQRRSGANGLTF | TGCGCCAGCAGCCCACCGGGACAGCGCCGCTCTGGGGCCAACGGCCTGACTTTC
TRBJ2-7 | TRBV18 | NA | NA | CASSPGSPTGQYF | TGTGCCAGCTCACCAGGGTCCCCCACGGGACAGTACTTC
TRBJ1-2 | TRBV28 | NA | NA | CASSLTGRDYGYTF | TGTGCCAGCAGTTTAACAGGGAGAGACTATGGCTACACCTTC
TRBJ2-7 | TRBV29-1 | NA | NA | CSVGDFAYEQYF | TGCAGCGTTGGCGACTTCGCTTACGAGCAGTACTTC